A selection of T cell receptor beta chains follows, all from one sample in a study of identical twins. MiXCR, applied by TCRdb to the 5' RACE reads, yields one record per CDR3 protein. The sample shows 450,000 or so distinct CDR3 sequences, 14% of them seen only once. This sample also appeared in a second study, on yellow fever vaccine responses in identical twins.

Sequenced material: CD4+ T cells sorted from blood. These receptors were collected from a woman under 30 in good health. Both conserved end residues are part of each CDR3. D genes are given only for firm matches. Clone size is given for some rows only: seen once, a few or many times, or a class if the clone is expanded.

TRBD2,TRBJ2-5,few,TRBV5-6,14,CASRASGGQETQYF,TGTGCCAGCAGGGCTAGCGGGGGACAAGAGACCCAGTACTTC
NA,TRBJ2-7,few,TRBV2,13,CASSEESGYEQYF,TGTGCCAGCAGTGAAGAGAGTGGTTACGAGCAGTACTTC
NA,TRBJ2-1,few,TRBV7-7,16,CASSLVGGASNNEQFF,TGTGCTAGCAGCTTAGTTGGCGGGGCCTCAAACAATGAGCAGTTCTTC
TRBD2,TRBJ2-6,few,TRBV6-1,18,CASTLLAGGASGANVLTF,TGTGCCAGCACCCTACTAGCGGGGGGGGCATCTGGGGCCAACGTCCTGACTTTC
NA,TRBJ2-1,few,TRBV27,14,CASSSTGGGGEQFF,TGTGCCAGCAGTTCCACTGGTGGAGGAGGGGAGCAGTTCTTC
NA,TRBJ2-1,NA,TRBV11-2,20,CASSSLGPRAVITKLNEQFF,TGTGCCAGCAGTTCCCTCGGGCCCCGGGCGGTAATCACGAAACTCAATGAGCAGTTCTTC
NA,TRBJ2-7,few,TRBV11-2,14,CASSPAGDRYEQYF,TGTGCCAGCAGCCCGGCAGGGGATCGCTACGAGCAGTACTTC
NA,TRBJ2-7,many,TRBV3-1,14,CASSPWTNSYEQYF,TGTGCCAGCAGCCCCTGGACTAACTCCTACGAGCAGTACTTC
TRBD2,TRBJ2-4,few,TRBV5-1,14,CASSLRGGEGIQYF,TGCGCCAGCAGCTTGAGAGGAGGGGAGGGCATTCAGTACTTC
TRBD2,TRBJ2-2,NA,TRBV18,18,CASSPIGAGGSNTGELFF,TGTGCCAGCTCACCCATCGGAGCGGGGGGTTCGAACACCGGGGAGCTGTTTTTT
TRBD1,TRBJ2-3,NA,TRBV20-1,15,CSARVGTGGTDTQYF,TGCAGTGCTAGAGTAGGGACAGGGGGCACAGATACGCAGTATTTT
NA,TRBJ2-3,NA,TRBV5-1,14,CASHQGGVTDTQYF,TGCGCCAGCCATCAGGGTGGGGTCACAGATACGCAGTATTTT